The 15 T cell receptor beta chains in this list originate from one sample, sequenced in a study of OX40 agonist ivuxolimab in advanced cancers. Profiled with immunoSEQ multiplex PCR; TCRdb holds only in-frame clones, not every one. The data show some 73,000 clones, almost 90% seen once. The input for sequencing was CD4+ or CD8+ T cells sorted from blood, taken in a trial of the OX40 agonist ivuxolimab. All receptors derive from an adult with an advanced solid tumor such as melanoma, head and neck, liver or kidney cancer.

V and J are TRBV7-2 and TRBJ2-4; TRBD1 might be the D (6 bases). V was cut by 4 bases and J by 1 base, with 14 bases left in between. CDR1 is SGHTA and CDR2 is FQGNSA in the germline V gene. The CDR3 has 16 residues. The CDR3 sequence is CASSYSQGSAKNIQYF. CDR3 nucleotide sequence: TGTGCCAGCAGCTACAGCCAGGGGAGCGCCAAAAACATTCAGTACTTC.

The CDR3 region has the DNA TGTGCCAGCAGTTTGGGGGTAAGAGATGGCTACACCTTC. As protein: CASSLGVRDGYTF. The chain joins TRBV27 to TRBJ1-2; the D gene is possibly TRBD1 (5 bases). This CDR3 spans 13 amino acids. Germline CDR1 reads MNHEY; CDR2 reads SMNVEV (reference sequence). Trimming removed 3 bases from V and 6 bases from J, with 11 bases in between.

The gene calls are TRBV4-2 and TRBJ1-2, with D perhaps matching TRBD1 (5 bases). The CDR3 covers 13 residues. Germline CDR1 is LGHNA and CDR2 is YNFKEQ. Trimming took off 0 bases at V and 7 bases at J, with 9 bases between the two ends. CDR3 DNA: TGTGCCAGCAGCCAAGAACAGGAGAGTGGCTACACCTTC. Its translation is CASSQEQESGYTF.

This chain connects TRBV2 to TRBJ2-5; no definite D call. V lost 6 bases, J lost 1 base, and 9 bases lay in between. CDR1 and CDR2 from the germline V gene are SNHLY and FYNNEI. This CDR3 has 13 residues. As DNA, the CDR3 is TGTGCCAGCAGCCCCAATAGCCAAGAGACCCAGTACTTC. It specifies CASSPNSQETQYF.

With regard to this clone: This CDR3 is also generated by other DNA sequences in the sample. The chain couples TRBV7-9 to TRBJ2-1; a possible D gene is TRBD2 (7 bases). Deletions cut 0 bases from V and 2 bases from J, with 14 bases between. CDR3 length: 17 amino acids. Germline lookup yields CDR1 SEHNR and CDR2 FQNEAQ (reference sequence). CDR3 coding DNA: TGTGCCAGCAGCTTAGCCGGTCGGGGGGCTGCCTACAATGAGCAGTTCTTC. Translating it yields CASSLAGRGAAYNEQFF.

This clone was detected once. This chain links TRBV11-2 with TRBJ2-7, with 9 bases that match TRBD2. The V gene end was trimmed by 3 bases and the J gene end by 6 bases; junction bases not matched to a gene: 6. The CDR3 is 14 amino acids. The germline V gene has CDR1 SGHAT and CDR2 FQNNGV. This chain's CDR3 is CASSFTGTSPEQYF. CDR3 in DNA: TGTGCCAGCAGCTTCACCGGGACTAGCCCCGAGCAGTACTTC.

The chain has TRBV19 and TRBJ2-7; D gene uncertain. Germline loops: CDR1 LNHDA, CDR2 SQIVND (reference sequence). V lost 3 bases and J lost 2, with 8 bases in between. This CDR3 comprises 13 residues. As DNA, the CDR3 is TGTGCCAGTAGTATCTCGAGGACCTACGAGCAGTACTTC. It encodes CASSISRTYEQYF. The full variable domain, its missing parts supplied by reference TRBV19 and TRBJ2-7, is DGGITQSPKYLFRKEGQNVTLSCEQNLNHDAMYWYRQDPGQGLRLIYYSQIVNDFQKGDIAEGYSVSREKKESFPLTVTSAQKNPTAFYLCASSISRTYEQYFGPGTRLTVT.

The CDR3 sequence: CAWSPDYNEQFF. The CDR3 nucleotides are TGTGCCTGGAGTCCGGATTACAATGAGCAGTTCTTC. The J gene is TRBJ2-1, the V gene TRBV30, with D unclear. Trimming removed 2 bases from V and 4 bases from J, with 6 bases in between. This CDR3 spans 12 amino acids. Germline CDR1 GTSNPN, CDR2 SVGIG (reference sequence).

The chain uses TRBV19 and TRBJ2-7, with 10 positions matching TRBD1. The J segment lost 3 bases and the V segment lost 0 bases, leaving 2 bases of the junction unmatched. Per the germline V gene, CDR1 is LNHDA and CDR2 is SQIVND (reference sequence). The CDR3 extends over 15 amino acids. The chain's CDR3 is CASSIDGTGDYEQYF. CDR3 DNA sequence: TGTGCCAGTAGTATAGATGGGACAGGGGACTACGAGCAGTACTTC.

The chain uses TRBV7-8 and TRBJ2-3; 7 nucleotides agree with TRBD2. Germline values: CDR1 SGHVS, CDR2 FQNEAQ. V trimming: 3 bases; J trimming: 6 bases; junction bases outside the gene matches: 12. CDR3 length equals 16 residues. In nucleotides, the CDR3 is TGTGCCAGCAGCTTGGGGACTACCCGGCCCCCCGATACGCAGTATTTT. This translates into CASSLGTTRPPDTQYF. The full variable domain, in which reference TRBV7-8 and TRBJ2-3 provide the parts outside the CDR3, is GAGVSQSPRYKVAKRGQDVALRCDPISGHVSLFWYQQALGQGPEFLTYFQNEAQLDKSGLPSDRFFAERPEGSVSTLKIQRTQQEDSAVYLCASSLGTTRPPDTQYFGPGTRLTVL.

The V and J genes are TRBV6-1 and TRBJ2-5, with TRBD1 matching over 7 bases. V gave up 6 bases and J gave up 1 base; unmatched junction bases: 5. The CDR3 loop spans 14 amino acids. CDR1 is MNHNS, CDR2 SASEGT, per germline. This CDR3 reads CASRQGMFQETQYF. DNA of the CDR3: TGTGCCAGCAGACAGGGGATGTTCCAAGAGACCCAGTACTTC.

CDR3 nucleotides: TGTGCCAGCTTCTTTGCCCAAGGACAGGGTGGGGGGGGCAATCAGCCCCAGCATTTT. Translated, it gives CASFFAQGQGGGGNQPQHF. The chain employs TRBV28 and TRBJ1-5; 8 bases align to TRBD1. The CDR3 contains 19 residues. Trimming removed 8 bases from V and 2 bases from J; junction bases left unmatched: 20. CDR1 and CDR2 (germline): MDHEN, SYDVKM.

The V and J genes are TRBV5-4 and TRBJ2-1; 8 bases map to TRBD1. The ends lost 0 bases at V and 6 bases at J; junction bases unmatched: 8. The CDR3 spans 16 residues. CDR1 and CDR2 (germline): SGHNT, YYREEE (reference sequence). The CDR3 is CASSLGDWTGFNEQFF. The CDR3 bases are TGTGCCAGCAGCTTGGGGGATTGGACAGGGTTCAATGAGCAGTTCTTC.

The rearrangement joins TRBV28 to TRBJ1-3; a weak D match, TRBD1 (6 bases). CDR1 is MDHEN, CDR2 SYDVKM, per germline. V shed 6 bases and J shed 2 bases, with 11 bases lying between them. The CDR3 runs to 14 residues. The CDR3 loop reads CASSSQGTGNTIYF. As DNA, the CDR3 is TGTGCCAGCAGCTCACAGGGAACTGGAAACACCATATATTTT.

The V call is TRBV27, the J call TRBJ1-1, with D unresolved. This CDR3 has 13 residues. V gave up 5 bases and J gave up 1 base, with 8 bases separating them. Germline CDR1 and CDR2: MNHEY and SMNVEV (reference sequence). The CDR3 DNA is TGTGCCAGCAGTCAGACCCCGAACACTGAAGCTTTCTTT. Translation: CASSQTPNTEAFF.